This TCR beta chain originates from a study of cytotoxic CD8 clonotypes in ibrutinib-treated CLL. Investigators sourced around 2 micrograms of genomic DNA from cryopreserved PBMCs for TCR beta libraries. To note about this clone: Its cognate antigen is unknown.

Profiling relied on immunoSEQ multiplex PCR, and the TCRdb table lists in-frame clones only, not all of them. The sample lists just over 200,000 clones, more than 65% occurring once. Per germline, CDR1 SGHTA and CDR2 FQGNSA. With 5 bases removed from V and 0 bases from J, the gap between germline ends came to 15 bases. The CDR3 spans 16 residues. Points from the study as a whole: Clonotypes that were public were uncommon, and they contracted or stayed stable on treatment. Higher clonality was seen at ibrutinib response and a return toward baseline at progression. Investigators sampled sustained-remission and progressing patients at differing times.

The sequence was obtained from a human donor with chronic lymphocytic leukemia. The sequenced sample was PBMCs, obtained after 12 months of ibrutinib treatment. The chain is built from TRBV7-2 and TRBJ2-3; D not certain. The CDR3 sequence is CASSQGSSTSTDTQYF. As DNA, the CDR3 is TGTGCCAGCAGCCAAGGTAGTAGCACTAGCACAGATACGCAGTATTTT.